A selection of T cell receptor beta chains follows, all from one sample in a study of cytomegalovirus exposure and HLA in healthy donors. Here immunoSEQ multiplex PCR was the method, and the copy in TCRdb shows in-frame clones only, minus some. Altogether 100,000 to 130,000 clones are present, roughly three quarters being singletons, with the ten largest covering about 2.3%. The sample comprised PBMCs. All receptors come from a man between 18 and 29 years old in good health and CMV-seronegative. Both conserved end residues are part of each CDR3. The D gene is left open where the match is weak. Clone size is not always given. Where it is, it says once, few, many or a class for expanded clones.

CDR3aa: CASSVGPRVLETQYF; CDR3nt: TGTGCCAGCAGCGTAGGCCCCCGGGTACTGGAGACCCAGTACTTC; v_gene: TRBV9; abundance: few; j_gene: TRBJ2-5; d_gene: .
CDR3aa: CASRPLPTQGGNTGELFF; CDR3nt: TGTGCCAGCAGACCCTTGCCCACGCAGGGCGGGAACACCGGGGAGCTGTTTTTT; v_gene: TRBV7-9; abundance: .; j_gene: TRBJ2-2; d_gene: .
CDR3aa: CSSRAGGLAEAFF; CDR3nt: TGCAGCTCGAGAGCAGGGGGCTTGGCTGAAGCTTTCTTT; v_gene: TRBV29-1; abundance: .; j_gene: TRBJ1-1; d_gene: TRBD1
CDR3aa: CASSLTQGATEAFF; CDR3nt: TGTGCCAGCAGTTTAACCCAAGGAGCCACTGAAGCTTTCTTT; v_gene: TRBV28; abundance: .; j_gene: TRBJ1-1; d_gene: .
CDR3aa: CASSVVPSGITDTQYF; CDR3nt: TGTGCCAGCAGCGTAGTTCCTAGCGGTATCACAGATACGCAGTATTTT; v_gene: TRBV9; abundance: .; j_gene: TRBJ2-3; d_gene: TRBD2
CDR3aa: CASSIPGQGMEKLFF; CDR3nt: TGTGCCAGTAGTATTCCGGGACAGGGTATGGAAAAACTGTTTTTT; v_gene: TRBV19; abundance: .; j_gene: TRBJ1-4; d_gene: TRBD1
CDR3aa: CASSGLGGADTQYF; CDR3nt: TGTGCCAGCAGTGGGCTAGGGGGCGCGGATACGCAGTATTTT; v_gene: TRBV6-4; abundance: few; j_gene: TRBJ2-3; d_gene: TRBD1
CDR3aa: CASSPTQDRYGYTF; CDR3nt: TGTGCCAGCAGTCCCACCCAGGACAGATATGGCTACACCTTC; v_gene: TRBV28; abundance: .; j_gene: TRBJ1-2; d_gene: .
CDR3aa: CASSRKQYQETQYF; CDR3nt: TGTGCCAGCTCACGGAAACAGTACCAAGAGACCCAGTACTTC; v_gene: TRBV18; abundance: .; j_gene: TRBJ2-5; d_gene: .
CDR3aa: CASSTGQMGREKLFF; CDR3nt: TGTGCCAGCAGCACCGGACAGATGGGACGTGAAAAACTGTTTTTT; v_gene: TRBV6-6; abundance: .; j_gene: TRBJ1-4; d_gene: .
CDR3aa: CASSQDPSGGSPTGELFF; CDR3nt: TGCGCCAGCAGCCAAGACCCTAGCGGGGGGTCACCCACCGGGGAGCTGTTTTTT; v_gene: TRBV4-3; abundance: .; j_gene: TRBJ2-2; d_gene: TRBD2
CDR3aa: CSIHTGAYEQYF; CDR3nt: TGTTCCATCCACACAGGGGCCTACGAGCAGTACTTC; v_gene: TRBV7-9; abundance: .; j_gene: TRBJ2-7; d_gene: TRBD1
CDR3aa: CASSPRVGSNQPQHF; CDR3nt: TGCGCCAGCAGCCCCCGGGTAGGTAGCAATCAGCCCCAGCATTTT; v_gene: TRBV4-3; abundance: few; j_gene: TRBJ1-5; d_gene: .
CDR3aa: CASSWTRLAGGTGANVLTF; CDR3nt: TGTGCCAGCAGCTGGACCAGACTAGCGGGTGGCACTGGGGCCAACGTCCTGACTTTC; v_gene: TRBV7-3; abundance: .; j_gene: TRBJ2-6; d_gene: TRBD2
CDR3aa: CASSRQGQVDTQYF; CDR3nt: TGTGCCAGCAGCCGACAGGGCCAGGTAGATACGCAGTATTTT; v_gene: TRBV11-2; abundance: .; j_gene: TRBJ2-3; d_gene: TRBD1
CDR3aa: CASSLMGPFNYGYTF; CDR3nt: TGTGCCAGCAGCTTGATGGGCCCATTTAACTATGGCTACACCTTC; v_gene: TRBV5-6; abundance: .; j_gene: TRBJ1-2; d_gene: .
CDR3aa: CASSFTVGGPPGDSPLHF; CDR3nt: TGTGCCAGCAGCTTCACCGTAGGAGGGCCTCCCGGCGATTCACCCCTCCACTTT; v_gene: TRBV7-9; abundance: once; j_gene: TRBJ1-6; d_gene: .
CDR3aa: CASSPGGLGPYEQYF; CDR3nt: TGTGCCAGCAGCCCCGGAGGACTAGGTCCCTACGAGCAGTACTTC; v_gene: TRBV5-4; abundance: .; j_gene: TRBJ2-7; d_gene: TRBD2
CDR3aa: CASRRQDNEQFF; CDR3nt: TGTGCCAGTAGGAGACAGGACAATGAGCAGTTCTTC; v_gene: TRBV19; abundance: .; j_gene: TRBJ2-1; d_gene: .
CDR3aa: CASSPGEEAGQPQHF; CDR3nt: TGTGCCAGCTCACCCGGGGAAGAAGCCGGACAGCCCCAGCATTTT; v_gene: TRBV18; abundance: .; j_gene: TRBJ1-5; d_gene: .
CDR3aa: CASSSWGGQPQHF; CDR3nt: TGTGCCAGCAGCTCCTGGGGGGGGCAGCCCCAGCATTTT; v_gene: TRBV7-2; abundance: .; j_gene: TRBJ1-5; d_gene: .
CDR3aa: CASSRDSLNEKLFF; CDR3nt: TGTGCCAGCAGCCGGGACAGCTTAAACGAAAAACTGTTTTTT; v_gene: TRBV6-5; abundance: .; j_gene: TRBJ1-4; d_gene: TRBD1
CDR3aa: CASSPGGGWGYGYTF; CDR3nt: TGCGCCAGCAGCCCCGGAGGAGGGTGGGGTTATGGCTACACCTTC; v_gene: TRBV5-1; abundance: .; j_gene: TRBJ1-2; d_gene: .
CDR3aa: CASSPVQGNTEAFF; CDR3nt: TGTGCCAGCTCACCTGTTCAGGGGAACACTGAAGCTTTCTTT; v_gene: TRBV18; abundance: .; j_gene: TRBJ1-1; d_gene: .
CDR3aa: CASSGGLQGADGEKLFF; CDR3nt: TGTGCCAGCAGCGGGGGACTCCAGGGGGCGGATGGAGAAAAACTGTTTTTT; v_gene: TRBV5-6; abundance: .; j_gene: TRBJ1-4; d_gene: TRBD1
CDR3aa: CASSGTGQGATGYTF; CDR3nt: TGTGCCAGCAGCGGGACGGGACAGGGGGCGACCGGCTACACCTTC; v_gene: TRBV5-4; abundance: .; j_gene: TRBJ1-2; d_gene: TRBD1
CDR3aa: CASSPTGLAGGNTGELFF; CDR3nt: TGCGCCAGCAGCCCCACTGGACTAGCGGGGGGTAATACCGGGGAGCTGTTTTTT; v_gene: TRBV4-3; abundance: .; j_gene: TRBJ2-2; d_gene: TRBD2
CDR3aa: CSVAFWGASKNIQYF; CDR3nt: TGCAGCGTTGCTTTTTGGGGCGCCTCCAAAAACATTCAGTACTTC; v_gene: TRBV29-1; abundance: .; j_gene: TRBJ2-4; d_gene: .
CDR3aa: CASRKGQGLDGYTF; CDR3nt: TGTGCCAGCAGAAAAGGACAGGGGCTTGATGGCTACACCTTC; v_gene: TRBV5-4; abundance: .; j_gene: TRBJ1-2; d_gene: TRBD1
CDR3aa: CATRGGLAGTDTQYF; CDR3nt: TGTGCCACCAGAGGTGGTCTAGCGGGCACAGATACGCAGTATTTT; v_gene: TRBV6-5; abundance: .; j_gene: TRBJ2-3; d_gene: TRBD2
CDR3aa: CASSYSLISNYGYPF; CDR3nt: TGTGCCAGCAGTTACTCGCTCATTAGTAACTATGGCTACCCCTTC; v_gene: TRBV6-5; abundance: .; j_gene: TRBJ1-2; d_gene: .
CDR3aa: CASSLAGVGGLAVYNEQFF; CDR3nt: TGTGCCAGCAGCTTAGCAGGAGTGGGTGGACTAGCGGTATACAATGAGCAGTTCTTC; v_gene: TRBV7-8; abundance: .; j_gene: TRBJ2-1; d_gene: TRBD2
CDR3aa: CASSAYRRNTEAFF; CDR3nt: TGTGCCAGCAGTGCCTACAGGCGGAACACTGAAGCTTTCTTT; v_gene: TRBV28; abundance: .; j_gene: TRBJ1-1; d_gene: .
CDR3aa: CASSQAFGLVGNTIYF; CDR3nt: TGTGCCAGCAGCCAAGCATTCGGGTTGGTTGGAAACACCATATATTTT; v_gene: TRBV4-2; abundance: .; j_gene: TRBJ1-3; d_gene: .
CDR3aa: CASSYSTVFGYTF; CDR3nt: TGTGCCAGCAGTTACTCGACAGTGTTCGGCTACACCTTC; v_gene: TRBV6-5; abundance: .; j_gene: TRBJ1-2; d_gene: .
CDR3aa: CASSDPTGDGYTF; CDR3nt: TGTGCCAGCAGTGACCCGACAGGGGATGGCTACACCTTC; v_gene: TRBV25-1; abundance: .; j_gene: TRBJ1-2; d_gene: TRBD1
CDR3aa: CAISEPERGHEKLFF; CDR3nt: TGTGCCATCAGTGAGCCGGAAAGAGGGCACGAAAAACTGTTTTTT; v_gene: TRBV10-3; abundance: .; j_gene: TRBJ1-4; d_gene: .
CDR3aa: CASSPPGGAFSGANVLTF; CDR3nt: TGTGCCAGCAGCCCACCGGGGGGGGCATTCTCTGGGGCCAACGTCCTGACTTTC; v_gene: TRBV5-6; abundance: .; j_gene: TRBJ2-6; d_gene: TRBD2
CDR3aa: CATSRDVVASGTDYNEQFF; CDR3nt: TGTGCCACCAGCAGAGATGTCGTGGCTAGCGGGACCGATTACAATGAGCAGTTCTTC; v_gene: TRBV15; abundance: .; j_gene: TRBJ2-1; d_gene: TRBD2
CDR3aa: CASSSQFGELFF; CDR3nt: TGTGCCAGCAGCTCACAGTTTGGGGAGCTGTTTTTT; v_gene: TRBV7-2; abundance: .; j_gene: TRBJ2-2; d_gene: .
CDR3aa: CASSVEWGGETQYF; CDR3nt: TGTGCCAGCAGCGTAGAATGGGGGGGAGAGACCCAGTACTTC; v_gene: TRBV9; abundance: .; j_gene: TRBJ2-5; d_gene: TRBD2
CDR3aa: CASSLGSAGVGQPQHF; CDR3nt: TGTGCCAGCAGCTTGGGCTCCGCAGGGGTGGGTCAGCCCCAGCATTTT; v_gene: TRBV7-8; abundance: .; j_gene: TRBJ1-5; d_gene: .
CDR3aa: CASSLPTQGFRQFF; CDR3nt: TGTGCCAGCAGCTTGCCGACCCAGGGGTTCAGGCAGTTCTTC; v_gene: TRBV11-2; abundance: .; j_gene: TRBJ2-1; d_gene: .
CDR3aa: CASSERRNNEQFF; CDR3nt: TGTGCCAGCAGTGAACGCAGGAACAATGAGCAGTTCTTC; v_gene: TRBV6-1; abundance: .; j_gene: TRBJ2-1; d_gene: .
CDR3aa: CASSLGTAGPTDTQYF; CDR3nt: TGCGCCAGCAGCTTGGGGACAGCGGGGCCCACAGATACGCAGTATTTT; v_gene: TRBV5-1; abundance: .; j_gene: TRBJ2-3; d_gene: .
CDR3aa: CASSESGGGNQPQHF; CDR3nt: TGCGCCAGCAGTGAATCGGGGGGTGGCAATCAGCCCCAGCATTTT; v_gene: TRBV10-2; abundance: .; j_gene: TRBJ1-5; d_gene: .